The T cell receptor (beta chain) described here comes from a study of T cells in localized non-small cell lung cancer. Only one count was recorded for this clone. The antigen is not known. Profiling relied on immunoSEQ multiplex PCR, and the TCRdb table lists in-frame clones only, not all of them. The sample lists fewer than 95,000 clones, roughly 93% occurring once. Findings and caveats of the study: Among the tissues sampled, uninvolved adjacent lung had the highest T cell clonality, above tumor.

Losses at the gene ends were 6 bases for V and 2 bases for J; bases not matched to a gene: 8. The CDR3 is made up of 15 amino acids. Germline CDR1 reads MNHNS; CDR2 reads SASEGT. The sequencing used PBMCs, collected before any cancer treatment. This TCR derives from a woman aged 35 to 75 with stage II squamous cell lung carcinoma. The chain has TRBV6-1 and TRBJ2-7; TRBD1 agrees at 9 bases. This CDR3 is CASSETGTGTYEQYF. The CDR3 DNA sequence: TGTGCCAGCAGCGAGACCGGGACAGGGACCTACGAGCAGTACTTC.